This TCR beta chain comes out of a study of cytomegalovirus exposure and HLA in healthy donors. CDR3 length: 12 amino acids. Germline CDR1 reads SQVTM; CDR2 reads ANQGSEA. General study findings and limits: Most TCR sequences proved rare, with some public TCRs found in many donors. Further analysis, carried out later, found HLA-associated TCR beta chains more clonally expanded than equally common other chains. Most CMV-associated TCR beta chains appeared HLA-restricted in a later analysis.

A single count supports this clone. Its target is not known. Both 60 Vbeta primers and 13 Jbeta primers went into the PCR. The repertoire was sequenced with immunoSEQ multiplex PCR; TCRdb's copy has only in-frame clones and lacks some. The table has 75,000 to 90,000 clones, more than 60% seen once. The sequence came from a human donor in good health. The V call is TRBV29-1, the J call TRBJ2-2, with D possibly matching TRBD1 (6 bases). The sample was PBMCs. The CDR3 protein is CNASQGTGELFF. CDR3 sequence (DNA): TGCAACGCTTCACAGGGAACCGGGGAGCTGTTTTTT.